These 27 T cell receptor beta chains came from one sample sequenced in a study of T cells in Graves' hyperthyroidism and ophthalmopathy. It was RNA transcripts that yielded the amplified TCR beta CDR3 regions. HTBI primers were the set used in a first-round RT-PCR of the TCR CDR3. MiXCR was run by TCRdb on the multiplex PCR reads, yielding one entry per CDR3 protein. The sample includes 800,000 or so distinct CDR3 sequences, 35% to 45% of them seen just once. Sequencing was performed on blood. Source of these receptors: a man aged 18 to 29 with Graves' hyperthyroidism.

This clonotype was detected a few times. The chain combines TRBV7-9 with TRBJ2-5; D gene uncertain. Germline V gene lookup returns CDR1 SEHNR and CDR2 FQNEAQ (reference sequence). Trimming left V 4 bases short and J 5 bases short, with 11 bases between. The CDR3 is 13 amino acids. CDR3 bases: TGTGCCAGCAGCTCCCCATTAGTGGAGACCCAGTACTTC. This codes for CASSSPLVETQYF.

This clonotype has at least ten counts. V usage is TRBV25-1 and J usage is TRBJ1-1; D unclear. Germline assignment: CDR1 MGHDK and CDR2 SYGVNS. Trimming took 1 base from V and 11 from J, leaving 14 bases between them. The CDR3 totals 13 residues. The chain's CDR3 is CASSESTHIGAFF. The CDR3 DNA follows: TGTGCCAGCAGTGAATCAACCCACATAGGGGCTTTCTTT.

CDR3 loop: CAIRGQQDSPLHF. The CDR3, as DNA: TGTGCCATCAGGGGACAGCAGGATTCACCCCTCCACTTT. The chain has TRBV10-3 and TRBJ1-6, with 7 bases identical to TRBD1. CDR1 is ENHRY and CDR2 is SYGVKD in the germline V gene. Trimming took 6 bases from V and 8 from J; bases not matched to a gene: 4. This CDR3 has 13 residues.

The rearrangement uses TRBV7-2 and TRBJ2-7, with a possible D match to TRBD1 (7 bases). The CDR3 is 15 amino acids. V lost 2 bases and J 4 bases, leaving 15 bases between the germline ends. CDR1 is SGHTA, CDR2 FQGNSA, per germline. The CDR3 loop reads CASSLSSRGAYEQYF. The CDR3 bases are TGTGCCAGCAGCTTATCGAGCAGGGGGGCTTACGAGCAGTACTTC.

In this sample, this clonotype turned up a few times. The rearrangement links TRBV5-1 to TRBJ2-7, with 10 positions matching TRBD1. Per germline, CDR1 SGHRS and CDR2 YFSETQ. The CDR3 is made up of 15 amino acids. The V gene end was trimmed by 4 bases and the J gene end by 5 bases; junction bases not matched to a gene: 9. This chain's CDR3 is CASSTLGQGTHEQYF. The DNA of the CDR3 is TGCGCCAGCAGCACCCTGGGACAGGGGACCCACGAGCAGTACTTC.

As concerns this clonotype: At one end, the junction sequence differs from germline, possibly due to a read error. The rearrangement links TRBV7-9 to TRBJ1-5; D might be TRBD1 (6 bases). Germline V gives CDR1 SEHNR, CDR2 FQNEAQ (reference sequence). The CDR3 totals 16 residues. The CDR3: CASSPEAGASNQPQHF. The CDR3 DNA reads as TGCGCCAGCAGCCCCGAGGCAGGGGCTTCCAATCAGCCCCAGCATTTT. The whole variable domain, filled in from reference TRBV7-9 and TRBJ1-5, reads DTGVSQNPRHKITKRGQNVTFRCDPISEHNRLYWYRQTLGQGPEFLTYFQNEAQLEKSRLLSDRFSAERPKGSFSTLEIQRTEQGDSAMYLCASSPEAGASNQPQHFGDGTRLSIL.

This clonotype showed up just once. Mismatch with germline at one junction end may stem from a read error. V usage is TRBV7-8 and J usage is TRBJ2-2; tentatively, D is TRBD2 (7 bases). Germline lookup yields CDR1 SGHVS and CDR2 FQNEAQ. There are 12 residues in the CDR3. The CDR3 DNA is TGTGCCAGCAGCTTAGAGGGGGGGGGGCTGTTTTTT. This gives the protein CASSLEGGGLFF.

This rearrangement joins TRBV20-1 to TRBJ2-7; 11 nucleotides match TRBD2. Germline lookup yields CDR1 DFQATT and CDR2 SNEGSKA (reference sequence). Trimming took 2 bases from V and 4 from J; bases not matched to a gene: 4. CDR3 length equals 14 residues. CDR3 protein: CSARQLAGGYEQYF. The CDR3 bases are TGCAGTGCTAGACAGTTAGCGGGAGGGTACGAGCAGTACTTC.

This clonotype was observed a single time. V and J are TRBV20-1 and TRBJ2-7; a weak D match, TRBD1 (6 bases). Germline CDR1 reads DFQATT; CDR2 reads SNEGSKA (reference sequence). Trimming cost V 5 bases and J 0 bases, with 14 bases left between them. This CDR3 is built from 14 residues. CDR3: CSAPRDKASYEQYF. The CDR3 bases are TGCAGTGCTCCCCGGGACAAGGCCTCCTACGAGCAGTACTTC.

This clonotype was recorded at least ten times. The chain is built from TRBV29-1 and TRBJ1-3, with D possibly matching TRBD1 (6 bases). The germline CDR1 and CDR2 sequences are SQVTM and ANQGSEA. V lost 4 bases to trimming and J lost 0 bases, with 10 bases between them. This CDR3 spans 14 amino acids. The CDR3 coding sequence is TGCAGCGTTGCTCAGGGGTTCTCTGGAAACACCATATATTTT. Translated: CSVAQGFSGNTIYF. Using reference TRBV29-1 and TRBJ1-3 for the parts outside the CDR3, the full variable domain is SAVISQKPSRDICQRGTSLTIQCQVDSQVTMMFWYRQQPGQSLTLIATANQGSEATYESGFVIDKFPISRPNLTFSTLTVSNMSPEDSSIYLCSVAQGFSGNTIYFGEGSWLTVV.

The table lists this clonotype with many counts. This chain links TRBV20-1 with TRBJ2-5; 7 nucleotides line up with TRBD2. Trimming cost V 6 bases and J 4 bases; bases outside gene matches: 14. Germline values: CDR1 DFQATT, CDR2 SNEGSKA (reference sequence). The CDR3 runs 15 residues. Here the CDR3 DNA reads TGCAGTGCCCACCCGGGGCGGGGGTTGATAGAGACCCAGTACTTC. Protein sequence: CSAHPGRGLIETQYF.

This clonotype was found a few times. The chain employs TRBV20-1 and TRBJ2-7, with TRBD1 identical over 10 bases. In germline, CDR1 is DFQATT, CDR2 SNEGSKA (reference sequence). Germline trimming cut 3 bases from V and 2 bases from J; bases unmatched to any gene: 7. CDR3 length: 15 amino acids. CDR3 in DNA: TGCAGTGCTAGGCCCGGGACAGGGGCAGCCTACGAGCAGTACTTC. This translates into CSARPGTGAAYEQYF.

This clonotype occurred many times. The chain employs TRBV20-1 and TRBJ1-2; 7 bases fit TRBD1. This CDR3 is 12 amino acids long. Trimming removed 5 bases from V and 3 bases from J; junction bases left unmatched: 3. Germline-derived CDR1 and CDR2 are DFQATT and SNEGSKA (reference sequence). The CDR3 nucleotides read TGCAGTGCTTTCACAGGGGACTATGGCTACACCTTC. Translated: CSAFTGDYGYTF.

This chain connects TRBV7-3 to TRBJ2-7; 12 bases are a match to TRBD1. CDR3 length: 15 amino acids. Germline CDR1 is SGHTA and CDR2 is FQGTGA. V was pared by 4 bases and J by 7 bases, with 8 bases of the junction left unmatched. CDR3 residues: CASSYSGTGGWEQYF. The CDR3 DNA sequence: TGTGCCAGCAGCTACTCCGGGACAGGGGGCTGGGAGCAGTACTTC.

Worth noting for this clonotype: This clone may be a read error of a much larger clone one base away. The gene calls are TRBV7-9 and TRBJ1-4; D perhaps matches TRBD1 (6 bases). This CDR3 is built from 13 residues. Germline loops: CDR1 SEHNR, CDR2 FQNEAQ (reference sequence). Trimming took 7 bases from V and 9 from J, leaving 15 bases between them. The CDR3 here is CASNRGLTKKLFF. CDR3 in DNA: TGTGCCAGCAACCGGGGGCTGACAAAAAAACTGTTTTTT.

The chain carries TRBV6-1 and TRBJ2-7, with D perhaps matching TRBD2 (5 bases). The CDR3 runs to 16 residues. Germline CDR1 reads MNHNS; CDR2 reads SASEGT. Trimming removed 5 bases from V and 0 bases from J, with 17 bases in between. For the CDR3, the DNA is TGTGCCAGCAGTCGAGACACCGGGGAGCTCTCCTACGAGCAGTACTTC. Amino acid sequence: CASSRDTGELSYEQYF.

CDR3 amino acids: CSFGTAYEQYF. In DNA, the CDR3 is TGCAGTTTCGGGACCGCCTACGAGCAGTACTTC. The chain carries TRBV20-1 and TRBJ2-7; D could derive from TRBD1 or TRBD2 (5 bases each). CDR3 length equals 11 residues. The germline V gene has CDR1 DFQATT and CDR2 SNEGSKA (reference sequence). The V gene lost 8 bases and the J gene lost 2 bases, with 10 bases spanning the gap.

J is TRBJ1-4 and V is TRBV9; D is unresolved. The germline V gene has CDR1 SGDLS and CDR2 YYNGEE. This CDR3 comprises 15 residues. The germline V and J ends were trimmed by 3 bases and 5 bases, with 14 bases remaining between them. The CDR3 spells CASSAPLKTNEKLFF. CDR3 nucleotides: TGTGCCAGCAGCGCCCCCCTCAAGACGAATGAAAAACTGTTTTTT.

As regards this clonotype: A much larger clone sits a single nucleotide away, making a read error possible. The chain carries TRBV24-1 and TRBJ2-2; D is unresolved. The CDR3 sequence is 14 residues long. The germline CDR1 and CDR2 sequences are KGHDR and SFDVKD. The CDR3, as DNA: TGTGTCACCAGTGATGGGCTCCGAGCCGGGGAGCTGTTTTTT. This sequence encodes CVTSDGLRAGELFF.

The chain couples TRBV11-1 to TRBJ2-5; 10 bases are a match to TRBD2. CDR1 and CDR2 from the germline V gene are SGHAT and FQDESV (reference sequence). CDR3 length: 16 residues. Trimming cost V 10 bases and J 5 bases; bases outside gene matches: 16. The CDR3 sequence: CATDPLAGRKGETQYF. CDR3 sequence (DNA): TGTGCCACGGACCCACTAGCGGGGCGCAAAGGGGAGACCCAGTACTTC.

This clonotype was observed many times. The V call is TRBV7-2, the J call TRBJ1-1, with D hard to call. The CDR3 extends over 13 amino acids. CDR1 and CDR2 (germline): SGHTA, FQGNSA. Trimming removed 5 bases from V and 3 bases from J, with 10 bases in between. CDR3 residues: CASSAREDTEAFF. The CDR3 region has the DNA TGTGCCAGCAGCGCTAGGGAAGACACTGAAGCTTTCTTT.

This chain connects TRBV9 to TRBJ2-7; a weak D match, TRBD1 (6 bases). CDR3 size: 15 residues. The V gene lost 5 bases and the J gene lost 1 base, with 16 bases spanning the gap. In germline, CDR1 is SGDLS, CDR2 YYNGEE. CDR3 sequence reads: CASSPPQGSSYEQYF. CDR3 coding DNA: TGTGCCAGCAGTCCCCCCCAGGGGTCATCCTACGAGCAGTACTTC.

The table lists this clonotype with a few counts. The genes are TRBV7-6 and TRBJ2-2, with D perhaps TRBD1 or TRBD2 (5 bases each). CDR1 and CDR2 (germline): SGHVS, FNYEAQ. This CDR3 is 17 amino acids long. Trimming took off 5 bases at V and 0 bases at J, with 16 bases between the two ends. The CDR3 sequence: CASSPSLGETNTGELFF. DNA of the CDR3: TGTGCCAGCAGCCCTAGCCTGGGGGAGACGAACACCGGGGAGCTGTTTTTT.

This chain uses TRBV10-3 with TRBJ1-5, with D perhaps matching TRBD1 (5 bases). Germline loops: CDR1 ENHRY, CDR2 SYGVKD. The CDR3 has 14 residues. Trimming took off 6 bases at V and 6 bases at J, with 15 bases between the two ends. CDR3 amino acids: CAISQAGASQPQHF. In DNA, the CDR3 is TGTGCCATCAGCCAAGCCGGGGCCAGTCAGCCCCAGCATTTT.

The V gene is TRBV7-2, the J gene TRBJ2-7; the D is unclear. Germline-derived CDR1 and CDR2 are SGHTA and FQGNSA. Trimming left V 4 bases short and J 4 bases short, with 11 bases between. The CDR3 sequence is 13 residues long. CDR3 DNA: TGTGCCAGCAGCTCCCCTATTCTTTACGAGCAGTACTTC. Translating gives CASSSPILYEQYF.

This clonotype occurred many times. CDR3 coding DNA: TGTGCCAGCAGCGTAGGGGTCGGCTCTGGAAACACCATATATTTT. Protein sequence: CASSVGVGSGNTIYF. The chain has TRBV9 and TRBJ1-3, with D uncertain. V dropped 0 bases and J dropped 0 bases, with 7 bases sitting between them. This CDR3 is built from 15 residues. Germline-derived CDR1 and CDR2 are SGDLS and YYNGEE.

As regards this clonotype: The germline gene is not matched at one end of the junction; a read error may be the cause. The chain couples TRBV10-2 to TRBJ2-7, with a weak D call TRBD1 (7 bases). This CDR3 contains 17 residues. Looked up from germline, CDR1 is WSHSY and CDR2 is SAAADI. DNA of the CDR3: TGTGCCAGCACCGGACGGGGCGGAGGGGGCATGTCCTACGAGCAGTACTTC. Translating it yields CASTGRGGGGMSYEQYF.